This T cell receptor (beta chain) was identified during a study of CD8 T cells in ankylosing spondylitis. The CDR3 has 15 amino acids. Trimming left V 1 base short and J 5 bases short, with 15 bases between. Germline V lookup: CDR1 MNHEY, CDR2 SVGAGI. This clonotype was recorded a few times. Its antigen remains unknown. Whole-study findings and limits: Some of these motif variants have turned up before, in reports on reactive arthritis synovial fluid and blood. Blood from ankylosing spondylitis patients appeared to carry a characteristic roughly 8-variant TCR beta motif. Relatively scarce in peripheral blood, disease-linked clones were CD8+. According to the report, clones linked to the disease were significantly enriched in matched synovial fluid samples taken from ankylosing spondylitis patients.

It was by quantitative 5'-RACE with molecular barcodes that TCR beta libraries were made. TCRdb processed the 5' RACE reads anew with MiXCR; each CDR3 protein has one entry. The sample records 670,000 or so distinct CDR3 sequences, roughly 19% being singletons. This chain links TRBV6-5 with TRBJ2-7; D is uncertain. This TCR was recovered from a male donor with ankylosing spondylitis. The sequencing sample was made of blood, either unsorted or a sorted T cell fraction (not recorded which). The CDR3 is CASSYWASTVDEQYF. CDR3 in DNA: TGTGCCAGCAGTTACTGGGCATCGACTGTCGACGAGCAGTACTTC.